One sample yielded the 6 T cell receptor beta chains listed below, sequenced in a study of cytomegalovirus exposure and HLA in healthy donors listed by TCRdb under 2017. Receptors were amplified or captured by the immunoSEQ multiplex PCR assay. A mixture of 60 forward primers for TCR Vbeta segments and 13 reverse primers for TCR Jbeta segments was used in the multiplex PCR. This is the immuneACCESS table as TCRdb keeps it, with only in-frame sequences that have V and J called. A part of the clones is gone; compared with another copy, unresolved V genes explain less than half, and the rest is unexplained. The sample data list over 95,000 clones, and around 80% of these were observed just once. The ten most abundant clones make up roughly 2.5% of the sample. Sequenced material: PBMCs. Every receptor here comes from a female donor in good health and CMV-seronegative.

The chain employs TRBV7-2 and TRBJ1-5; no reliable D call. Germline CDR1 and CDR2: SGHTA and FQGNSA. The CDR3 is 16 residues long. V was shortened by 5 bases and J by 1 base, with 15 bases between the two germline ends. The CDR3 sequence: CASSQRGGRSNQPQHF. In DNA form, the CDR3 reads TGTGCCAGCAGCCAACGGGGAGGGAGAAGCAATCAGCCCCAGCATTTT. Looking up the rest from reference TRBV7-2 and TRBJ1-5 gives the full variable domain: GAGVSQSPSNKVTEKGKDVELRCDPISGHTALYWYRQSLGQGLEFLIYFQGNSAPDKSGLPSDRFSAERTGGSVSTLTIQRTQQEDSAVYLCASSQRGGRSNQPQHFGDGTRLSIL.

There are a few counts of this clone. V usage is TRBV5-1 and J usage is TRBJ2-2, with 7 bases fitting TRBD2. The trim removed 7 bases at V and 1 base at J, leaving 4 bases unmatched. The CDR3 runs to 14 residues. Germline V gives CDR1 SGHRS, CDR2 YFSETQ. As DNA, the CDR3 is TGCGCCAGCCTCCCGGGGGGGAACACCGGGGAGCTGTTTTTT. Translating it yields CASLPGGNTGELFF.

The CDR3 DNA reads as TGTGCCAGCAGCTTATATCGGGTCGAAGAGACCCAGTACTTC. Translation: CASSLYRVEETQYF. The chain joins TRBV11-2 to TRBJ2-5; D gene uncertain. The CDR3 consists of 14 residues. The V and J ends lost 2 bases and 3 bases respectively, with 10 bases between them. From germline, CDR1 is SGHAT and CDR2 FQNNGV.

CDR3 region: CASSTGTGETQYF. In nucleotides, the CDR3 is TGTGCCAGCAGTACTGGGACTGGGGAGACCCAGTACTTC. The chain recombines TRBV2 with TRBJ2-5; maybe TRBD2 (6 bases). Trimming shortened V by 5 bases and J by 5 bases, and 12 bases separated the two germline ends. Germline V gives CDR1 SNHLY, CDR2 FYNNEI. CDR3 length: 13 residues.

This chain joins TRBV7-2 and TRBJ1-4; TRBD1 might be the D (5 bases). V lost 8 bases and J 11 bases, leaving 15 bases between the germline ends. The CDR3 consists of 12 residues. CDR1 is SGHTA and CDR2 is FQGNSA in the germline V gene. This chain's CDR3 is CASSDSPIKLFF. The CDR3 DNA reads TGTGCCAGCTCCGACAGTCCTATCAAACTGTTTTTT.

This clone was seen only a few times. The chain is built from TRBV30 and TRBJ1-1; no reliable D call. The CDR3 sequence is 11 residues long. Deletions cut 7 bases from V and 6 bases from J, with 12 bases between. CDR1 and CDR2 (germline): GTSNPN, SVGIG (reference sequence). As DNA, the CDR3 is TGTGCCTATTCAGGAGGCGCTGAAGCTTTCTTT. It translates to CAYSGGAEAFF.